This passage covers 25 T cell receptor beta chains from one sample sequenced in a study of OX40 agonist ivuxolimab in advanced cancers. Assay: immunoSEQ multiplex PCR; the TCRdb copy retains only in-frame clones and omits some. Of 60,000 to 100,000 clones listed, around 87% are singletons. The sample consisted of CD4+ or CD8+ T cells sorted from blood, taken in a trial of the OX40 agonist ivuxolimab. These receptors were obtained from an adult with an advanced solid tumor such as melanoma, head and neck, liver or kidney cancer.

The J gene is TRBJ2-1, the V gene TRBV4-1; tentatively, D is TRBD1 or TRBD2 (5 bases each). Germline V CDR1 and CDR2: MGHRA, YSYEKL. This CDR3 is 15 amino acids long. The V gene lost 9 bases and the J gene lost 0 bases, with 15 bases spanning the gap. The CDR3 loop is CASRGSRSSYNEQFF. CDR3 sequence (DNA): TGCGCCAGTCGGGGCAGCAGGAGCTCCTACAATGAGCAGTTCTTC.

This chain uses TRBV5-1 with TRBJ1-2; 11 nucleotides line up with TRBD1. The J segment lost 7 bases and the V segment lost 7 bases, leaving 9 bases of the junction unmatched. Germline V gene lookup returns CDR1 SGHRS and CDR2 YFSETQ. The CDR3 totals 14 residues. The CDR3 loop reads CASRSGTGGVGYTF. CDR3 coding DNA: TGCGCCAGCCGCTCCGGGACAGGGGGTGTTGGCTACACCTTC. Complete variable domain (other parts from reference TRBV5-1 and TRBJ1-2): KAGVTQTPRYLIKTRGQQVTLSCSPISGHRSVSWYQQTPGQGLQFLFEYFSETQRNKGNFPGRFSGRQFSNSRSEMNVSTLELGDSALYLCASRSGTGGVGYTFGSGTRLTVV.

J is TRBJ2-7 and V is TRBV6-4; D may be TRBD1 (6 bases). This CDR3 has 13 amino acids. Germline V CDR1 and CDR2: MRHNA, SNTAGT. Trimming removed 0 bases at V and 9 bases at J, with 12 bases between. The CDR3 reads CASSDSRGNGQYF. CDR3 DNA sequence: TGTGCCAGCAGTGACTCGAGGGGGAACGGGCAGTACTTC.

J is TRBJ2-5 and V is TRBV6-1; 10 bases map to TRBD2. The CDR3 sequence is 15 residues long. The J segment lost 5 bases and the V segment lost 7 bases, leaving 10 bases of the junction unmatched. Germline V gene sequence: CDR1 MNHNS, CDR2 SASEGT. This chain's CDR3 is CASNRLAGDRETQYF. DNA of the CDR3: TGTGCCAGCAATAGGCTAGCGGGAGACAGGGAGACCCAGTACTTC.

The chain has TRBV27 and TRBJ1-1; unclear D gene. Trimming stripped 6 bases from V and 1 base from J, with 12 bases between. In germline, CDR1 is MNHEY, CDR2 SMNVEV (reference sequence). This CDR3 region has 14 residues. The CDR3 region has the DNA TGTGCCAGCAGGCCCCTAGCTGAGAACACTGAAGCTTTCTTT. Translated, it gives CASRPLAENTEAFF.

The CDR3 reads CASSLQGGTNQPQHF. The CDR3 nucleotides are TGTGCCAGCAGCTTGCAGGGGGGGACCAATCAGCCCCAGCATTTT. The chain recombines TRBV7-2 with TRBJ1-5; 7 nucleotides agree with TRBD1. The CDR3 consists of 15 residues. V lost 3 bases and J lost 3; bases outside the gene matches: 5. Germline assignment: CDR1 SGHTA and CDR2 FQGNSA.

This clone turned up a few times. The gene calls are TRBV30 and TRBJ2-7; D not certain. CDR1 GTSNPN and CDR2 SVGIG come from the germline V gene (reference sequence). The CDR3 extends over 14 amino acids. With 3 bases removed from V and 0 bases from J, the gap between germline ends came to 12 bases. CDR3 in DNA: TGTGCCTGGAGGCATGATCCCAACTCCTACGAGCAGTACTTC. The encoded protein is CAWRHDPNSYEQYF.

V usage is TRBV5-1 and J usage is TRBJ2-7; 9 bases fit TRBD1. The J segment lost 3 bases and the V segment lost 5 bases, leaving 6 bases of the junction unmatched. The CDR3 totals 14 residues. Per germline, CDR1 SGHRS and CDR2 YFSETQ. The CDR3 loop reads CASRRGQGGYEQYF. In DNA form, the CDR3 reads TGCGCCAGCAGACGGGGACAGGGTGGCTACGAGCAGTACTTC.

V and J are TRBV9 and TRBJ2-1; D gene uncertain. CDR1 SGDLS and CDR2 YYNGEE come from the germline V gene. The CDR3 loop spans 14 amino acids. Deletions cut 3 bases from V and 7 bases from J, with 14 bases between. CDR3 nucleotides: TGTGCCAGCAGCGCTCACCGGACGTCAAATGAGCAGTTCTTC. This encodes CASSAHRTSNEQFF.

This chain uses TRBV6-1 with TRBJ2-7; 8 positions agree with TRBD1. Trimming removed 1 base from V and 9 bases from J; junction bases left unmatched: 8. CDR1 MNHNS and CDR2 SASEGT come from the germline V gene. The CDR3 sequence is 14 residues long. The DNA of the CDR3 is TGTGCCAGCAGTGAAGTTTGGACAGGGCACCTGCAGTACTTC. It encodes CASSEVWTGHLQYF.

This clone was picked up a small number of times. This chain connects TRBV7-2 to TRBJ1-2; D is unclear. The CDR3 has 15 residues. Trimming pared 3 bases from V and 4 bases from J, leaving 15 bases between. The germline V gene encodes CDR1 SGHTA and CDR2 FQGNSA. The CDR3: CASSFRADTVYGYTF. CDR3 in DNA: TGTGCCAGCAGCTTTAGGGCCGACACCGTCTATGGCTACACCTTC.

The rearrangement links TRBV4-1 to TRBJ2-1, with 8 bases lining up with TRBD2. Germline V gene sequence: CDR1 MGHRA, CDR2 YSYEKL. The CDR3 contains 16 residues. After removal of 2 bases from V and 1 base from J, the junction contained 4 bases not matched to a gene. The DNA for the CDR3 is TGCGCCAGCAGCCAAACCGGGACTAGGTCCTACAATGAGCAGTTCTTC. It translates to CASSQTGTRSYNEQFF.

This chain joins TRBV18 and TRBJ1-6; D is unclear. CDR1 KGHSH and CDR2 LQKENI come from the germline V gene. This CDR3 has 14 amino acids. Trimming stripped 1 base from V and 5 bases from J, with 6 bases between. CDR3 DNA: TGTGCCAGCTCACCACGGGCAGATAATTCACCCCTCCACTTT. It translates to CASSPRADNSPLHF.

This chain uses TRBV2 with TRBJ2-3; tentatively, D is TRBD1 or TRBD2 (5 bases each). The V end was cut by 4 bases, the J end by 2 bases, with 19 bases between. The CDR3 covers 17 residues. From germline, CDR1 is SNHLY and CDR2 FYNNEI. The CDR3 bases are TGTGCCAGCAGTGTGTACCGGGACCGCCCTTCCACAGATACGCAGTATTTT. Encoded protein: CASSVYRDRPSTDTQYF.

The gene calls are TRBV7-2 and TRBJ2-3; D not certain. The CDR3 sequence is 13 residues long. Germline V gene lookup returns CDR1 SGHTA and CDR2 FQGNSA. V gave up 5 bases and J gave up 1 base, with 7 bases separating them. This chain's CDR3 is CASSRLRTDTQYF. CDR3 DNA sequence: TGTGCCAGCAGCAGACTCCGCACAGATACGCAGTATTTT.

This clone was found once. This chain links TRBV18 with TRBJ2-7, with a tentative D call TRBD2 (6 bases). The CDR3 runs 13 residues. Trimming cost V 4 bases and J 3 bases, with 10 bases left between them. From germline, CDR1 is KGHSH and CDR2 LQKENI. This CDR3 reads CASSRRVDYEQYF. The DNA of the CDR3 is TGTGCCAGCTCACGGAGGGTTGACTACGAGCAGTACTTC.

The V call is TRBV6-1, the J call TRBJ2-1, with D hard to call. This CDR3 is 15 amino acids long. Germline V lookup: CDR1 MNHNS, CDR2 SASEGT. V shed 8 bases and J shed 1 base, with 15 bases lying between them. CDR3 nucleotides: TGTGCCAGCGGCCCCTCAGTTGGGTCCTACAATGAGCAGTTCTTC. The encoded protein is CASGPSVGSYNEQFF.

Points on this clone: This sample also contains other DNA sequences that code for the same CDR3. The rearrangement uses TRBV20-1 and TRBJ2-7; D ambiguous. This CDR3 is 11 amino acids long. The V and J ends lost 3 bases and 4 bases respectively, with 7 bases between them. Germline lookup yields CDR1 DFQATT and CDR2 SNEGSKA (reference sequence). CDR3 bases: TGCAGTGCTAGGGGCGGTTACGAGCAGTACTTC. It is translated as CSARGGYEQYF.

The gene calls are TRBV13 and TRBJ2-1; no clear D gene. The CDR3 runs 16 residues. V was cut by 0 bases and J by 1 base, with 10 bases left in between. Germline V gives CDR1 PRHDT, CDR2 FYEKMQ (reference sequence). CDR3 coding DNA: TGTGCCAGCAGCTTAGGTCTAGTCCGGTCCTACAATGAGCAGTTCTTC. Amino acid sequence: CASSLGLVRSYNEQFF.

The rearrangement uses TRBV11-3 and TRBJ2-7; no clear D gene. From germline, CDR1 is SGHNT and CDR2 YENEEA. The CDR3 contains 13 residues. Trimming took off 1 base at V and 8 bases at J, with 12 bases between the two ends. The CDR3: CASSLVSLGQQYF. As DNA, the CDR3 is TGTGCCAGCAGCTTAGTATCGTTAGGACAGCAGTACTTC.

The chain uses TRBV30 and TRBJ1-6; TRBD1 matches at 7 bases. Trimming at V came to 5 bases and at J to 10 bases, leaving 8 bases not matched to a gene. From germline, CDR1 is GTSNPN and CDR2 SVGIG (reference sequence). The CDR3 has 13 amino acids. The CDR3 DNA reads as TGTGCCTGGGGGACAGCGGCTCGATCACCCCTCCACTTT. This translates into CAWGTAARSPLHF. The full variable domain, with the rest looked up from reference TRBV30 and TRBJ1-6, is SQTIHQWPATLVQPVGSPLSLECTVEGTSNPNLYWYRQAAGRGLQLLFYSVGIGQISSEVPQNLSASRPQDRQFILSSKKLLLSDSGFYLCAWGTAARSPLHFGNGTRLTVT.

In DNA, the CDR3 is TGTGCCAGTAGTAGGGACAGGGGAGGAGGTCAGCCCCAGCATTTT. Translated, it gives CASSRDRGGGQPQHF. V usage is TRBV19 and J usage is TRBJ1-5; 10 nucleotides line up with TRBD1. After removal of 4 bases from V and 6 bases from J, the junction contained 6 bases not matched to a gene. The CDR3 is 15 amino acids. In germline, CDR1 is LNHDA, CDR2 SQIVND (reference sequence).

Written as DNA, the CDR3 is TGTGCCAGCAGCCCGACTAGCGGAGCTACCGGGGAGCTGTTTTTT. It codes for CASSPTSGATGELFF. This chain uses TRBV11-2 with TRBJ2-2; 9 bases agree with TRBD2. Germline V CDR1 and CDR2: SGHAT, FQNNGV. The CDR3 spans 15 residues. Trimming at V came to 5 bases and at J to 5 bases, leaving 6 bases not matched to a gene.

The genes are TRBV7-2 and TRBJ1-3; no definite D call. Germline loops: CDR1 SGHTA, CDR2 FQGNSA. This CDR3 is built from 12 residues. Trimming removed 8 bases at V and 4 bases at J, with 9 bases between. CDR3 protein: CASGRSGNTIYF. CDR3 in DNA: TGTGCCAGCGGACGGTCGGGAAACACCATATATTTT. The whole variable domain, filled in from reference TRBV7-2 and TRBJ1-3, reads GAGVSQSPSNKVTEKGKDVELRCDPISGHTALYWYRQSLGQGLEFLIYFQGNSAPDKSGLPSDRFSAERTGGSVSTLTIQRTQQEDSAVYLCASGRSGNTIYFGEGSWLTVV.

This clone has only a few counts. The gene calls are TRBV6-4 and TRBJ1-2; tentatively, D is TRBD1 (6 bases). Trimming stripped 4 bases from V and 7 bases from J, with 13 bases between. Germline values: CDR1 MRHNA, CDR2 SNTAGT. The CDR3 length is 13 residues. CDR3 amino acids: CASSVSGEGGYTF. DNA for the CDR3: TGTGCCAGCAGTGTTTCAGGGGAGGGTGGCTACACCTTC.